The following is a TCR beta chain sequence with its context. The data are from a study of blood T cell repertoires in COVID-19. TCRdb's copy holds only in-frame clones and misses some; the assay was immunoSEQ multiplex PCR. Among 200,000 to 300,000 clones listed, around 90% were seen once. The clonotype was recovered from a man aged 60-69 years who had recovered from COVID-19. Sequences were obtained from peripheral blood.

Here the CDR3 reads CAISEVGGNTGELFF. CDR3 nucleotide sequence: TGTGCCATCAGTGAGGTAGGCGGGAACACCGGGGAGCTGTTTTTT. The rearrangement links TRBV10-3 to TRBJ2-2; D remains unclear. The CDR3 contains 15 residues. Germline CDR1 and CDR2: ENHRY and SYGVKD. V was trimmed by 2 bases and J by 1 base, leaving 8 bases between them.